The rows below give T cell receptor delta chains drawn from one sample of a study of Vδ1+ human thymocytes. TCRdb made new clone calls on the multiplex PCR reads using CATT. The sample lists around 20,000 delta-chain clones, 7.5% to 9% occurring once. Source material: Vdelta1+ gamma-delta thymocytes from the thymus. All receptors derive from a child less than two years old who had congenital heart surgery. Both conserved end residues are part of each CDR3. Fields, in order: V gene, clone size, D gene, J gene, CDR3 protein, CDR3 DNA. D genes are given only for firm matches. Expanded clones are given a class, and other clones once, few, many or no size at all.

v_gene: TRDV2; abundance: few; d_gene: .; j_gene: TRDJ3; CDR3aa: CACEPSLLNSWDTRQMFF; CDR3nt: TGTGCCTGTGAGCCCAGCCTGCTTAACTCCTGGGACACCCGACAGATGTTTTTC
v_gene: TRDV1; abundance: few; d_gene: TRDD3; j_gene: TRDJ1; CDR3aa: CALGDFRGYGKLIF; CDR3nt: TGTGCTCTTGGGGATTTCCGTGGATACGGGAAACTCATCTTT
v_gene: TRDV2; abundance: few; d_gene: TRDD3; j_gene: TRDJ1; CDR3aa: CACDTGDIVGLIF; CDR3nt: TGTGCCTGTGACACCGGGGATATAGTTGGCCTCATCTTT
v_gene: TRDV1; abundance: few; d_gene: TRDD3; j_gene: TRDJ1; CDR3aa: CALGIHPAFRTGGLRNLYTDKLIF; CDR3nt: TGTGCTCTTGGGATCCACCCTGCCTTTCGTACTGGGGGATTACGAAACTTGTACACCGATAAACTCATCTTT
v_gene: TRDV2; abundance: medium-sized; d_gene: TRDD3; j_gene: TRDJ1; CDR3aa: CACDPYWGYTDKLIF; CDR3nt: TGTGCCTGTGACCCGTACTGGGGATACACCGATAAACTCATCTTT
v_gene: TRDV1; abundance: .; d_gene: .; j_gene: TRDJ1; CDR3aa: CALGAPGLPASLGLCTDKLIF; CDR3nt: TGTGCTCTTGGGGCACCGGGCCTTCCTGCGTCACTGGGTCTGTGCACCGATAAACTCATCTTT
v_gene: TRDV2; abundance: .; d_gene: .; j_gene: TRDJ3; CDR3aa: CACDTAGDPSWDTRQMFF; CDR3nt: TGTGCCTGTGACACCGCTGGAGACCCCTCCTGGGACACCCGACAGATGTTTTTC
v_gene: TRDV1; abundance: .; d_gene: .; j_gene: TRDJ1; CDR3aa: CALGEGRTEGYTDKLIF; CDR3nt: TGTGCTCTTGGGGAAGGGCGTACTGAGGGATACACCGATAAACTCATCTTT
v_gene: TRDV1; abundance: few; d_gene: TRDD3; j_gene: TRDJ1; CDR3aa: CALGDSPLPHSYKYWGIRVSDKLIF; CDR3nt: TGTGCTCTTGGGGATTCCCCCCTTCCTCATTCCTACAAGTACTGGGGGATACGAGTAAGCGATAAACTCATCTTT
v_gene: TRDV1; abundance: .; d_gene: .; j_gene: TRDJ1; CDR3aa: CALGELPSCGDKLIF; CDR3nt: TGTGCTCTTGGGGAACTGCCCTCCTGCGGCGATAAACTCATCTTT
v_gene: TRDV1; abundance: .; d_gene: .; j_gene: TRDJ1; CDR3aa: CALGDRPTYTDKLIF; CDR3nt: TGTGCTCTTGGGGACCGTCCTACGTACACCGATAAACTCATCTTT
v_gene: TRDV1; abundance: few; d_gene: TRDD3; j_gene: TRDJ1; CDR3aa: CALGEGGGMPYTDKLIF; CDR3nt: TGTGCTCTTGGGGAAGGTGGGGGGATGCCGTACACCGATAAACTCATCTTT
v_gene: TRDV2; abundance: few; d_gene: .; j_gene: TRDJ2; CDR3aa: CACDPRYRLGLFF; CDR3nt: TGCGCCTGTGACCCTCGGTACCGCCTAGGTCTCTTCTTT
v_gene: TRDV1; abundance: .; d_gene: TRDD3; j_gene: TRDJ1; CDR3aa: CALGEFFWGPINTDKLIF; CDR3nt: TGTGCTCTTGGGGAATTCTTCTGGGGGCCTATCAACACCGATAAACTCATCTTT
v_gene: TRDV1; abundance: .; d_gene: TRDD3; j_gene: TRDJ1; CDR3aa: CALGELTLPLTGGYTDKLIF; CDR3nt: TGTGCTCTTGGGGAACTAACTCTTCCTTTGACTGGGGGATACACCGATAAACTCATCTTT
v_gene: TRDV1; abundance: .; d_gene: TRDD3; j_gene: TRDJ1; CDR3aa: CALGEWGDSADKLIF; CDR3nt: TGTGCTCTTGGGGAATGGGGGGATTCAGCCGATAAACTCATCTTT
v_gene: TRDV1; abundance: few; d_gene: TRDD3; j_gene: TRDJ1; CDR3aa: CALGEAYALVMGDMNPTDKLIF; CDR3nt: TGTGCTCTTGGGGAAGCCTACGCCCTAGTAATGGGGGATATGAACCCCACCGATAAACTCATCTTT
v_gene: TRDV1; abundance: few; d_gene: .; j_gene: TRDJ1; CDR3aa: CALGERNTRGTDKLIF; CDR3nt: TGTGCTCTTGGGGAAAGGAATACGCGTGGGACCGATAAACTCATCTTT
v_gene: TRDV1; abundance: .; d_gene: TRDD3; j_gene: TRDJ1; CDR3aa: CALGELLLGDTRGPTDKLIF; CDR3nt: TGTGCTCTTGGGGAACTTCTACTGGGGGATACACGGGGCCCTACCGATAAACTCATCTTT
v_gene: TRDV1; abundance: few; d_gene: TRDD3; j_gene: TRDJ1; CDR3aa: CALGELTLPGGIGITTDKLIF; CDR3nt: TGTGCTCTTGGGGAACTAACCCTACCTGGGGGAATTGGCATAACAACCGATAAACTCATCTTT
v_gene: TRDV1; abundance: few; d_gene: .; j_gene: TRDJ1; CDR3aa: CALGERIVPHCLYTDKLIF; CDR3nt: TGTGCTCTTGGGGAGCGCATTGTCCCCCACTGCTTGTACACCGACAAACTCATCTTT
v_gene: TRDV1; abundance: few; d_gene: TRDD3; j_gene: TRDJ1; CDR3aa: CALGEYGVVYGIRVPVYTDKLIF; CDR3nt: TGTGCTCTTGGGGAATATGGGGTGGTCTACGGGATACGCGTACCGGTGTACACCGATAAACTCATCTTT
v_gene: TRDV1; abundance: .; d_gene: TRDD3; j_gene: TRDJ1; CDR3aa: CALGVERGPSLSKYWGIPDKLIF; CDR3nt: TGTGCTCTTGGGGTCGAACGGGGGCCTTCCCTCTCGAAGTACTGGGGGATACCCGATAAACTCATCTTT
v_gene: TRDV1; abundance: .; d_gene: .; j_gene: TRDJ1; CDR3aa: CALGEGLRSEGMNTDKLIF; CDR3nt: TGTGCTCTTGGGGAAGGTTTAAGGTCTGAGGGTATGAACACCGATAAACTCATCTTT
v_gene: TRDV2; abundance: .; d_gene: TRDD2; j_gene: TRDJ2; CDR3aa: CACDTPFLLGGNLTAQLFF; CDR3nt: TGTGCCTGTGACACCCCCTTCCTACTCGGGGGGAATTTGACAGCACAACTCTTCTTT
v_gene: TRDV1; abundance: .; d_gene: .; j_gene: TRDJ1; CDR3aa: CALGSRGYTDKLIF; CDR3nt: TGTGCTCTTGGTTCTAGGGGGTACACCGATAAACTCATCTTT
v_gene: TRDV1; abundance: few; d_gene: .; j_gene: TRDJ1; CDR3aa: CALGENPVLEYTDKLIF; CDR3nt: TGTGCTCTTGGGGAAAATCCTGTACTGGAGTACACCGATAAACTCATCTTT
v_gene: TRDV1; abundance: .; d_gene: .; j_gene: TRDJ1; CDR3aa: CALGEPHRRYTDKLIF; CDR3nt: TGTGCTCTTGGGGAACCCCACCGTCGCTACACCGATAAACTCATCTTT
v_gene: TRDV1; abundance: .; d_gene: TRDD3; j_gene: TRDJ1; CDR3aa: CALGELTYLPVLGGTYTDKLIF; CDR3nt: TGTGCTCTTGGGGAACTTACTTACCTCCCCGTACTGGGGGGGACCTACACCGATAAACTCATCTTT
v_gene: TRDV1; abundance: few; d_gene: TRDD3; j_gene: TRDJ1; CDR3aa: CALGEGGVLLQLGDTQTDKLIF; CDR3nt: TGTGCTCTTGGGGAAGGTGGTGTCCTACTGCAACTGGGGGATACGCAGACCGATAAACTCATCTTT
v_gene: TRDV1; abundance: .; d_gene: .; j_gene: TRDJ1; CDR3aa: CALGVSSLGTSYTDKLIF; CDR3nt: TGTGCTCTTGGGGTTTCCTCTCTAGGTACTTCGTACACCGATAAACTCATCTTT
v_gene: TRDV1; abundance: .; d_gene: .; j_gene: TRDJ1; CDR3aa: CALGELLFLGGKLIF; CDR3nt: TGTGCTCTTGGGGAATTACTGTTCCTGGGAGGTAAACTCATCTTT
v_gene: TRDV1; abundance: few; d_gene: TRDD3; j_gene: TRDJ1; CDR3aa: CALGGGGFGTPGGLKLIF; CDR3nt: TGTGCTCTTGGGGGAGGGGGCTTTGGGACTCCTGGGGGCCTAAAACTCATCTTT
v_gene: TRDV1; abundance: .; d_gene: TRDD3; j_gene: TRDJ1; CDR3aa: CALGERNLRGYFYTDKLIF; CDR3nt: TGTGCTCTTGGGGAAAGGAACTTACGGGGATACTTCTACACCGATAAACTCATCTTT
v_gene: TRDV2; abundance: few; d_gene: TRDD3; j_gene: TRDJ1; CDR3aa: CACDTGSYWGILTLLGTRTDKLIF; CDR3nt: TGTGCCTGTGACACCGGTTCCTACTGGGGGATTTTAACACTCCTCGGCACGAGAACCGATAAACTCATCTTT
v_gene: TRDV1; abundance: .; d_gene: .; j_gene: TRDJ1; CDR3aa: CALGELAPLLGDKLIF; CDR3nt: TGTGCTCTTGGGGAACTAGCTCCTTTACTGGGCGATAAACTCATCTTT
v_gene: TRDV1; abundance: few; d_gene: .; j_gene: TRDJ1; CDR3aa: CALGEISSTRTAPTRTNSCTDKLIF; CDR3nt: TGTGCTCTTGGGGAGATTTCCTCTACGCGTACCGCTCCCACCAGGACAAACTCGTGCACCGATAAACTCATCTTT
v_gene: TRDV1; abundance: few; d_gene: TRDD3; j_gene: TRDJ1; CDR3aa: CALGEPYLGDTSVTDKLIF; CDR3nt: TGTGCTCTTGGGGAGCCGTATCTGGGGGATACCTCGGTTACCGATAAACTCATCTTT
v_gene: TRDV1; abundance: .; d_gene: TRDD3; j_gene: TRDJ1; CDR3aa: CALGELAFPYWGIGDDKLIF; CDR3nt: TGTGCTCTTGGGGAACTAGCGTTTCCATACTGGGGGATAGGGGACGATAAACTCATCTTT
v_gene: TRDV1; abundance: .; d_gene: .; j_gene: TRDJ1; CDR3aa: CALGASTTGEYKLIF; CDR3nt: TGTGCTCTTGGGGCCTCTACGACGGGGGAATATAAACTCATCTTT
v_gene: TRDV2; abundance: medium-sized; d_gene: .; j_gene: TRDJ1; CDR3aa: CACDVGVSTDKLIF; CDR3nt: TGTGCCTGTGATGTGGGGGTTTCCACCGATAAACTCATCTTT
v_gene: TRDV1; abundance: .; d_gene: .; j_gene: TRDJ1; CDR3aa: CALGELQSYLEGDILYGGYTDKLIF; CDR3nt: TGTGCTCTTGGGGAACTACAGTCATATCTGGAAGGGGACATTCTATATGGGGGGTACACCGATAAACTCATCTTT
v_gene: TRDV1; abundance: few; d_gene: .; j_gene: TRDJ1; CDR3aa: CALGELPGDTDKLIF; CDR3nt: TGTGCTCTTGGGGAACTCCCTGGGGACACCGATAAACTCATCTTT
v_gene: TRDV1; abundance: few; d_gene: .; j_gene: TRDJ1; CDR3aa: CALGEPPKAGDYTDKLIF; CDR3nt: TGTGCTCTTGGGGAACCCCCTAAAGCTGGGGATTACACCGATAAACTCATCTTT
v_gene: TRDV1; abundance: few; d_gene: TRDD3; j_gene: TRDJ1; CDR3aa: CALGELKSGGGKRTDKLIF; CDR3nt: TGTGCTCTTGGGGAACTAAAATCTGGGGGAGGCAAGCGAACCGATAAACTCATCTTT
v_gene: TRDV1; abundance: .; d_gene: TRDD3; j_gene: TRDJ1; CDR3aa: CALGVSSAYPGGYPYTDKLIF; CDR3nt: TGTGCTCTTGGGGTTTCTTCTGCCTACCCTGGGGGATACCCGTACACCGATAAACTCATCTTT
v_gene: TRDV1; abundance: few; d_gene: .; j_gene: TRDJ1; CDR3aa: CALGEFSFPPYPTNTDKLIF; CDR3nt: TGTGCTCTTGGGGAATTCTCATTCCCCCCGTACCCAACTAACACCGATAAACTCATCTTT
v_gene: TRDV1; abundance: few; d_gene: .; j_gene: TRDJ1; CDR3aa: CALGASLGLYTDKLIF; CDR3nt: TGTGCTCTTGGGGCCTCTTTGGGCCTTTACACCGATAAACTCATCTTT
v_gene: TRDV1; abundance: .; d_gene: TRDD3; j_gene: TRDJ1; CDR3aa: CALGVLPSRQRNWGTRGTDKLIF; CDR3nt: TGTGCTCTTGGGGTCTTACCTTCCCGCCAACGTAACTGGGGGACAAGGGGCACCGATAAACTCATCTTT
v_gene: TRDV1; abundance: few; d_gene: TRDD3; j_gene: TRDJ1; CDR3aa: CALGELPSGPSQIPYWGIPYTDKLIF; CDR3nt: TGTGCTCTTGGGGAACTCCCATCGGGGCCTTCCCAAATTCCATACTGGGGGATCCCTTACACCGATAAACTCATCTTT
v_gene: TRDV1; abundance: .; d_gene: TRDD3; j_gene: TRDJ1; CDR3aa: CALGELGVPYSLLLGTSYTDKLIF; CDR3nt: TGTGCTCTTGGGGAACTCGGGGTCCCTTACTCCCTTTTACTGGGGACAAGCTACACCGATAAACTCATCTTT
v_gene: TRDV1; abundance: .; d_gene: TRDD3; j_gene: TRDJ1; CDR3aa: CALGEARGVLGDPPYTDKLIF; CDR3nt: TGTGCTCTTGGGGAAGCCCGGGGGGTACTGGGGGACCCACCGTACACCGATAAACTCATCTTT
v_gene: TRDV1; abundance: .; d_gene: TRDD3; j_gene: TRDJ1; CDR3aa: CALGELGDSYTDKLIF; CDR3nt: TGTGCTCTTGGGGAACTGGGGGATTCGTACACCGATAAACTCATCTTT
v_gene: TRDV2; abundance: few; d_gene: TRDD3; j_gene: TRDJ2; CDR3aa: CACDTESLLWGIRAWTAQLFF; CDR3nt: TGTGCCTGTGACACCGAATCACTTCTTTGGGGGATACGTGCTTGGACAGCACAACTCTTCTTT